This TCR beta chain was obtained from a study of T-cell reconstitution after alpha-beta-depleted transplantation in children. Study observations and caveats: From newly produced T cells came most of the T-cell counts and diversity one year after transplant. For some patients, TCRbeta diversity was high at day 60 because of recipient T cells and thymic progenitors that survived. Reports say that about two months after transplant, the alpha-beta T cells came out of several hundred graft clones that had expanded.

V lost 4 bases, J lost 6 bases, and 7 bases lay in between. The CDR3 length is 12 residues. CDR1 and CDR2 from the germline V gene are SQVTM and ANQGSEA. Using unique molecular identifiers, the investigators prepared the TCRbeta library. MiXCR was run by TCRdb on the PCR reads, yielding one entry per CDR3 protein. The table lists 90,000 to 100,000 distinct CDR3 sequences, about 22% of them singletons, with around a fifth in the top ten. About this clonotype: The antigen is undetermined.

The genes are TRBV29-1 and TRBJ2-6; D perhaps matches TRBD1 (6 bases). The specimen was PBMCs, collected before TCRalphabeta/CD19-depleted stem cell transplant. The sequence was obtained from a boy aged 2 to 10 with acute lymphoblastic leukemia, due to receive a stem cell transplant. The CDR3 sequence: CSVAGEANVLTF. The CDR3, as DNA: TGCAGCGTTGCAGGGGAGGCCAACGTCCTGACTTTC.